The present TCR delta chain was sequenced within a study of Vδ1+ human thymocytes. Findings and limits, study-wide: Thymic delta-chain repertoires held approximately 20% Vdelta2 sequences and few Vdelta3, despite high sort purity. In the thymus, TRG and TRD repertoires looked highly polyclonal with Gaussian CDR3 lengths. TRG sequences recurred across donors, whereas TRD sequences stayed essentially private.

Alphabeta T cells were depleted, then CD3+ Vdelta1+ Vdelta2- thymocytes were FACS-sorted. Looked up from germline, CDR1 is TSWWSYY and CDR2 is QGS. The V segment lost 1 base and the J segment 4 bases; nucleotides outside the gene matches: 10. The CDR3 consists of 18 residues. In its sample, this clone was seen a few times. Its antigen is not known. Sequences come from RNA converted to cDNA by reverse transcription. Pooled V-gene forward primers with one constant-region reverse primer generated the CDR3 amplicons by multiplex PCR. TCRdb called clones from the multiplex PCR reads again using CATT. There are tens of thousands of delta-chain clones in the sample; roughly 8% occur only once, and almost 1% lies in the top ten.

The receptor's source is a child under two years old who had congenital heart surgery. The sample comprised Vdelta1+ gamma-delta thymocytes from the thymus. Subset indicated: FACS-sorted CD3+ TCRalphabeta- TCRVdelta1+ TCRVdelta2- thymocytes. The chain employs TRDV1 and TRDJ1; 12 bases fit TRDD3. The CDR3, as DNA: TGTGCTCTTGGGGAACGCTCCAACTGGGGGATACAGAGCGATAAACTCATCTTT. This codes for CALGERSNWGIQSDKLIF.